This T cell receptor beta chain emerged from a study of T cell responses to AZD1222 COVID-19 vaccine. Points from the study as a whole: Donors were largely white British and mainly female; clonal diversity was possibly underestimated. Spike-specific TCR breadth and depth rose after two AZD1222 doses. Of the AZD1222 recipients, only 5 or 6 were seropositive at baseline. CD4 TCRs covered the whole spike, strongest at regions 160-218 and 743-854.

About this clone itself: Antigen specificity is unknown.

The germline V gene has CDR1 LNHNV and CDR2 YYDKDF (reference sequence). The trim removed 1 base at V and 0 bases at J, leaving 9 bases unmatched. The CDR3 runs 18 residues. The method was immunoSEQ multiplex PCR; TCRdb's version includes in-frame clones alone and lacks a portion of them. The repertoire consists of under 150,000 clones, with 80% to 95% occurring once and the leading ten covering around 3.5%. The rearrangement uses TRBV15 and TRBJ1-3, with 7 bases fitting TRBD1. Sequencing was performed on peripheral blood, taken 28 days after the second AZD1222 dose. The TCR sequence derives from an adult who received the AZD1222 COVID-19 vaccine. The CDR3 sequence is CATSRAGGQARSGNTIYF. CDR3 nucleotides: TGTGCCACCAGCAGAGCGGGAGGACAGGCCCGCTCTGGAAACACCATATATTTT.